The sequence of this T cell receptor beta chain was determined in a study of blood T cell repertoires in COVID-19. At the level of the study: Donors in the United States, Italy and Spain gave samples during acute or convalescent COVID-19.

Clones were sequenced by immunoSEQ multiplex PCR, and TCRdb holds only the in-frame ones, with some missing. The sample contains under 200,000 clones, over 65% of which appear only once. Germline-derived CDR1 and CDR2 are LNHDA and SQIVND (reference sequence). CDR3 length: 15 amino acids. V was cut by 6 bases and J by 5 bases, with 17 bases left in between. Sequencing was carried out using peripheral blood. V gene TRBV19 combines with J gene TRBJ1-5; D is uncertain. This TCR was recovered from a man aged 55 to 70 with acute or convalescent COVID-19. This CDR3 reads CASRFSYVGDQPQHF. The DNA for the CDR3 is TGTGCCAGTAGGTTTTCGTATGTCGGGGATCAGCCCCAGCATTTT. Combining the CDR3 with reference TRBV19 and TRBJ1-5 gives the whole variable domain DGGITQSPKYLFRKEGQNVTLSCEQNLNHDAMYWYRQDPGQGLRLIYYSQIVNDFQKGDIAEGYSVSREKKESFPLTVTSAQKNPTAFYLCASRFSYVGDQPQHFGDGTRLSIL.